The source of this T cell receptor (beta chain) is a study of beta chain features in type 1 diabetes. Whole-study context: Taken together, all samples contributed approximately 110 million examined sorted cells. Study results and caveats: More deletions and fewer insertions at VDJ junctions were seen in type 1 diabetes patients. Short templates might get an advantage during PCR, and this would be equal in patients and controls. Researchers report that Type 1 diabetes patients had moderately but significantly shorter TCRB CDR3s across all four CD4+ subsets.

Comments on this clone: As yet, its antigen is unknown. A much larger clone sits a single nucleotide away, making a read error possible.

The entirety of the isolated RNA underwent reverse transcription, so expressed TCRB transcripts were sequenced. Produced via immunoSEQ multiplex PCR; TCRdb's table is partial and in-frame only. The sample includes 850,000 to 900,000 clones, 15% to 20% of them seen just once. V was trimmed by 5 bases and J by 6 bases, leaving 6 bases between them. The germline CDR1 and CDR2 sequences are LGHNA and YNFKEQ. CDR3 size: 11 residues. The V call is TRBV4-2, the J call TRBJ2-3; no definite D call. Sequenced input: naive CD4+ T cells from blood. This TCR was sampled from a woman aged 18-29 years in good health. CDR3 coding DNA: TGTGCCAGCAGCTTAGGGGATACGCAGTATTTT. Translated: CASSLGDTQYF.